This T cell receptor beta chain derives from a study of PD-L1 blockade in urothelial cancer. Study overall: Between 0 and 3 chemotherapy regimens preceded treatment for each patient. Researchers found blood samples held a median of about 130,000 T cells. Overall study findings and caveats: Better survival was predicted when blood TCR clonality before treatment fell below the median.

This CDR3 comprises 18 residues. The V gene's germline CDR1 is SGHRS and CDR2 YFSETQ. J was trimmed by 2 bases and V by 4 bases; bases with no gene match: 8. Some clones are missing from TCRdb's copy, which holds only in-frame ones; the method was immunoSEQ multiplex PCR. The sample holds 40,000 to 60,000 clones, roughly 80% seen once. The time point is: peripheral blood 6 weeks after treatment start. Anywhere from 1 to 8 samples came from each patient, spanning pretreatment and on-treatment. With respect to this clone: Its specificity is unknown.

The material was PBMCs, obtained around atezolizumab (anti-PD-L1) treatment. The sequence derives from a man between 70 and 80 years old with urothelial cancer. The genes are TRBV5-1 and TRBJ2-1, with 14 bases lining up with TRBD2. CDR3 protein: CASSTGTSGSWAYNEQFF. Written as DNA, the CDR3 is TGCGCCAGCAGCACCGGGACTAGCGGGAGTTGGGCCTACAATGAGCAGTTCTTC. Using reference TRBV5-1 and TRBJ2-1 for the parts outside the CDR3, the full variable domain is KAGVTQTPRYLIKTRGQQVTLSCSPISGHRSVSWYQQTPGQGLQFLFEYFSETQRNKGNFPGRFSGRQFSNSRSEMNVSTLELGDSALYLCASSTGTSGSWAYNEQFFGPGTRLTVL.